One and the same sample provided the 18 T cell receptor beta chains below, sequenced in a study of beta chain features in type 1 diabetes. Sequenced material consisted of expressed TCRB transcripts (all of the isolated RNA was reverse transcribed). Method: immunoSEQ multiplex PCR; TCRdb's copy keeps in-frame clones and lacks some. The sample lists roughly 290,000 clones, roughly 8% occurring once. Sequences were obtained from central memory CD4+ T cells from blood. The source is a woman under 30 in good health.

In this sample, this clone turned up a few times. The chain employs TRBV29-1 and TRBJ2-6; D is unresolved. Germline assignment: CDR1 SQVTM and CDR2 ANQGSEA. This CDR3 has 13 residues. The V end was cut by 4 bases, the J end by 4 bases, with 8 bases between. The CDR3 protein is CSVGAAGANVLTF. The CDR3 coding sequence is TGCAGCGTTGGGGCAGCCGGGGCCAACGTCCTGACTTTC.

This clone was recorded at least ten times. The rearrangement links TRBV7-9 to TRBJ2-5; no definite D call. The CDR3 extends over 17 amino acids. Trimming shortened V by 0 bases and J by 0 bases, and 14 bases separated the two germline ends. CDR1 and CDR2 from the germline V gene are SEHNR and FQNEAQ (reference sequence). This chain's CDR3 is CASSLASSSGYQETQYF. The CDR3, as DNA: TGTGCCAGCAGCTTAGCTTCGTCGTCCGGGTACCAAGAGACCCAGTACTTC.

This clone was seen many times. The chain joins TRBV7-9 to TRBJ2-2; D unresolved. Trimming took off 4 bases at V and 4 bases at J, with 16 bases between the two ends. The germline V gene encodes CDR1 SEHNR and CDR2 FQNEAQ (reference sequence). This CDR3 has 16 amino acids. The CDR3 loop reads CASSSRLTSGTGELFF. The CDR3 DNA reads as TGTGCCAGCAGCTCCAGGCTTACATCGGGCACCGGGGAGCTGTTTTTT.

This clone was detected only a few times. The same CDR3 can be traced to other DNA sequences in this sample. V is TRBV5-1 and J is TRBJ2-7; possibly TRBD1 for D (7 bases). Trimming shortened V by 0 bases and J by 6 bases, and 10 bases separated the two germline ends. The germline gives CDR1 SGHRS, CDR2 YFSETQ. This CDR3 contains 13 residues. DNA for the CDR3: TGCGCCAGCAGCTTGGGGCAGGGGGGCGAGCAGTACGTC. It codes for CASSLGQGGEQYV.

This clone was seen more than once but under ten times. The chain is built from TRBV10-3 and TRBJ1-2; D is unclear. The CDR3 runs 13 residues. V lost 0 bases and J 7 bases, leaving 9 bases between the germline ends. The V gene's germline CDR1 is ENHRY and CDR2 SYGVKD. CDR3 sequence: CAISESPRGGYTF. Written as DNA, the CDR3 is TGTGCCATCAGTGAGTCCCCACGGGGTGGCTACACCTTC.

This clone was observed a handful of times. V is TRBV5-4 and J is TRBJ2-7; D not certain. V lost 1 base and J 0 bases, leaving 11 bases between the germline ends. The V gene's germline CDR1 is SGHNT and CDR2 YYREEE (reference sequence). CDR3 length equals 15 residues. CDR3 loop: CASSLSGQSSYEQYF. The CDR3 nucleotides are TGTGCCAGCAGCTTGTCCGGCCAAAGCTCCTACGAGCAGTACTTC.

This clone was seen a few times. V and J are TRBV5-1 and TRBJ2-1; 8 positions agree with TRBD2. The CDR3 loop spans 14 amino acids. V dropped 2 bases and J dropped 8; count of bases not matched to a gene: 6. Germline CDR1 SGHRS, CDR2 YFSETQ. CDR3: CASSLRLAWDEQFF. DNA of the CDR3: TGCGCCAGCAGCTTACGACTAGCGTGGGATGAGCAGTTCTTC.

The chain combines TRBV29-1 with TRBJ2-7, with TRBD2 matching over 11 bases. The ends lost 6 bases at V and 7 bases at J; junction bases unmatched: 14. Germline V gives CDR1 SQVTM, CDR2 ANQGSEA. The length of the CDR3 is 15 residues. Here the CDR3 reads CSVSGTSGKVGEQYF. The CDR3 DNA reads as TGCAGCGTGTCCGGGACTAGCGGTAAAGTGGGGGAGCAGTACTTC.

The chain recombines TRBV28 with TRBJ2-1, with D tentatively TRBD1 or TRBD2 (5 bases each). The V and J ends lost 4 bases and 7 bases respectively, with 14 bases between them. The germline CDR1 and CDR2 sequences are MDHEN and SYDVKM. The CDR3 covers 14 residues. CDR3 DNA sequence: TGTGCCAGCAGTTCAGGGCCCGAGGGGAATGAGCAGTTCTTC. Its protein product is CASSSGPEGNEQFF.

The chain couples TRBV29-1 to TRBJ1-2; no definite D call. CDR3 size: 12 residues. Deletions cut 2 bases from V and 3 bases from J, with 7 bases between. The V gene's germline CDR1 is SQVTM and CDR2 ANQGSEA. The CDR3 reads CSVERADYGYTF. In DNA form, the CDR3 reads TGCAGCGTTGAAAGAGCCGACTATGGCTACACCTTC.

This clone has a handful of counts. Distinct nucleotide sequences in the sample also encode this CDR3. The chain joins TRBV5-1 to TRBJ2-5; 7 nucleotides match TRBD2. Germline CDR1 SGHRS, CDR2 YFSETQ. The V and J ends lost 0 bases and 4 bases, in that order; junction bases with no gene match: 3. The CDR3 contains 14 residues. The DNA for the CDR3 is TGCGCCAGCAGCTTGGCTTCTAGCGGAGAGACCCAGTACTTC. This gives the protein CASSLASSGETQYF.

This chain connects TRBV18 to TRBJ1-1; D call uncertain. V lost 5 bases and J lost 1, with 11 bases in between. Germline V gives CDR1 KGHSH, CDR2 LQKENI. The CDR3 sequence is 14 residues long. The CDR3 DNA sequence: TGTGCCAGCTCAGCTCTTGACCAGAACACTGAAGCTTTCTTT. Translation: CASSALDQNTEAFF.

The gene calls are TRBV2 and TRBJ1-4; no clear D gene. Trimming removed 1 base at V and 4 bases at J, with 7 bases between. The germline gives CDR1 SNHLY, CDR2 FYNNEI. This CDR3 spans 14 amino acids. The DNA for the CDR3 is TGTGCCAGCAGTGAAGGGCCCATTAATGAAAAACTGTTTTTT. This translates into CASSEGPINEKLFF.

This clone was picked up a small number of times. The genes are TRBV7-9 and TRBJ2-3; the D gene could be TRBD1 or TRBD2 (6 bases each). The germline V gene encodes CDR1 SEHNR and CDR2 FQNEAQ (reference sequence). V was trimmed by 7 bases and J by 3 bases, leaving 14 bases between them. The CDR3 sequence is 14 residues long. This chain's CDR3 is CASMSQGRTDTQYF. As DNA, the CDR3 is TGTGCCAGCATGTCCCAGGGGAGGACAGATACGCAGTATTTT.

The sample holds a few counts of this clone. V gene TRBV5-1 combines with J gene TRBJ1-6, with unresolved D. The germline gives CDR1 SGHRS, CDR2 YFSETQ. The V gene lost 0 bases and the J gene lost 5 bases, with 6 bases spanning the gap. The length of the CDR3 is 14 residues. This CDR3 is CASSLATNNSPLHF. Here the CDR3 DNA reads TGCGCCAGCAGCTTGGCCACAAATAATTCACCCCTCCACTTT. Complete variable domain (other parts from reference TRBV5-1 and TRBJ1-6): KAGVTQTPRYLIKTRGQQVTLSCSPISGHRSVSWYQQTPGQGLQFLFEYFSETQRNKGNFPGRFSGRQFSNSRSEMNVSTLELGDSALYLCASSLATNNSPLHFGNGTRLTVT.

This clone was detected a few times. The J gene is TRBJ2-7, the V gene TRBV5-5, with 7 bases identical to TRBD1. The V gene end was trimmed by 0 bases and the J gene end by 2 bases; junction bases not matched to a gene: 5. This CDR3 is built from 15 residues. Germline V gene data show CDR1 as SGHKS and CDR2 as YYEKEE (reference sequence). CDR3 in amino acids: CASSLVPTGPYEQYV. The CDR3 DNA follows: TGTGCCAGCAGCTTGGTTCCGACAGGGCCCTACGAGCAGTACGTC.

The sample holds a few counts of this clone. Other DNA sequences from this sample encode an identical CDR3 as well. The rearrangement uses TRBV19 and TRBJ1-1; 9 bases match TRBD1. CDR3 length: 13 residues. V trimming: 8 bases; J trimming: 2 bases; junction bases outside the gene matches: 3. Germline V CDR1 and CDR2: LNHDA, SQIVND (reference sequence). The CDR3 sequence is CASEDRGNTEAFF. In DNA, the CDR3 is TGTGCCAGTGAGGACAGGGGAAACACTGAAGCTTTCTTT.

The sample holds a few counts of this clone. The chain recombines TRBV4-1 with TRBJ2-1; unclear D gene. CDR3 length equals 16 residues. V shed 2 bases and J shed 2 bases, with 13 bases lying between them. CDR1 and CDR2 (germline): MGHRA, YSYEKL. CDR3 bases: TGCGCCAGCAGCCAAAGGGTAAAGGGCGCCTACAATGAGCAGTTCTTC. Amino acids: CASSQRVKGAYNEQFF.